The 21 T cell receptor beta chains given below trace back to one sample, sequenced in a study of blood T cells in healthy people across ages. A second PCR of about 7 to 11 cycles used a sample-barcoded 5' primer and a J-beta primer mix. Via MiXCR, TCRdb re-called the 5' RACE reads, giving one row per CDR3 protein. The sample consists of approximately 800,000 distinct CDR3 sequences, around 34% of them appearing once. The sample taken for sequencing was blood. These receptors originate from a young man in good health.

Points on this clonotype: This sequence may be a read error, since a much larger clone differs from it by one base. The chain carries TRBV18 and TRBJ2-1; 8 nucleotides match TRBD1. V shed 4 bases and J 13 bases; nucleotides not matched to a gene: 9. The CDR3 loop spans 13 amino acids. Per the germline V gene, CDR1 is KGHSH and CDR2 is LQKENI. The CDR3 sequence: CASSLDREETQFF. CDR3 sequence (DNA): TGTGCCAGCTCACTGGACAGGGAAGAGACCCAGTTCTTC.

Comments on this clonotype: A read error may be the cause here, since a much bigger clone is one base away. V is TRBV7-9 and J is TRBJ2-1; 8 bases match TRBD2. V lost 3 bases to trimming and J lost 10 bases; unmatched junction nucleotides: 11. Germline CDR1 reads SEHNR; CDR2 reads FQNEAQ (reference sequence). The CDR3 extends over 15 amino acids. CDR3 region: CASSFKSGGGYEQFF. For the CDR3, the DNA is TGTGCCAGCAGCTTCAAGTCGGGCGGGGGGTACGAGCAGTTCTTC.

Notes on this clonotype: Just one base apart from a much larger clone, this may be a read error. The rearrangement uses TRBV20-1 and TRBJ2-1; 8 nucleotides match TRBD1. The germline V gene has CDR1 DFQATT and CDR2 SNEGSKA (reference sequence). The CDR3 covers 13 residues. V was pared by 1 base and J by 14 bases, with 10 bases of the junction left unmatched. This CDR3 is CSARGRGRDRKFF. DNA for the CDR3: TGCAGTGCTAGAGGCAGGGGGCGCGATCGGAAGTTCTTC.

The rearrangement links TRBV12-3 or TRBV12-4 to TRBJ1-6; no clear D gene. V lost 7 bases and J 6 bases, leaving 13 bases between the germline ends. The CDR3 has 14 residues. For the CDR3, the DNA is TGTGCCAGCACCATTGACCGGACTAATTCACCCCTCCACTTT. This translates into CASTIDRTNSPLHF.

This clonotype was counted only a few times. The chain joins TRBV6-5 to TRBJ2-1; TRBD1 aligns across 9 bases. CDR1 is MNHEY, CDR2 SVGAGI, per germline. The V segment lost 5 bases and the J segment 8 bases; nucleotides outside the gene matches: 13. The CDR3 runs to 16 residues. The CDR3 loop reads CASSPIIRDREDEQFF. DNA of the CDR3: TGTGCCAGCAGTCCCATAATCCGGGACAGGGAAGATGAGCAGTTCTTC.

This clonotype was observed a few times. The rearrangement joins TRBV9 to TRBJ2-3, with 15 bases that match TRBD2. From germline, CDR1 is SGDLS and CDR2 YYNGEE. With V trimmed by 4 bases and J by 2 bases, 5 bases remained unmatched. This CDR3 contains 17 residues. This chain's CDR3 is CASSSGLAGGFTDTQYF. DNA of the CDR3: TGTGCCAGCAGCTCCGGACTAGCGGGGGGGTTCACAGATACGCAGTATTTT.

This clonotype appeared many times. J is TRBJ2-7 and V is TRBV12-3 or TRBV12-4; TRBD1 is a possible D gene (5 bases). Trimming left V 5 bases short and J 3 bases short, with 11 bases between. CDR3 size: 13 residues. The DNA for the CDR3 is TGTGCCAGCAGTGTTCAGGGTGGCTACGAGCAGTACTTC. The encoded protein is CASSVQGGYEQYF.

The chain carries TRBV27 and TRBJ2-5; either TRBD1 or TRBD2 may supply D (5 bases each). V was pared by 5 bases and J by 5 bases, with 12 bases between. CDR1 is MNHEY, CDR2 SMNVEV, per germline (reference sequence). This CDR3 comprises 13 residues. This CDR3 is CASSPSWGETQYF. The CDR3 DNA follows: TGTGCCAGCAGTCCCTCATGGGGGGAGACCCAGTACTTC.

J is TRBJ1-2 and V is TRBV6-6; D not certain. The germline V and J ends were trimmed by 5 bases and 7 bases, with 14 bases remaining between them. The CDR3 is 13 residues long. Germline values: CDR1 MNHNY, CDR2 SVGAGI (reference sequence). The chain's CDR3 is CASSLTRGGGYTF. DNA of the CDR3: TGTGCCAGCAGTCTGACACGGGGTGGTGGCTACACCTTC.

The V gene is TRBV12-3 or TRBV12-4, the J gene TRBJ2-2; TRBD2 agrees at 11 bases. After removal of 3 bases from V and 3 bases from J, the junction contained 6 bases not matched to a gene. This CDR3 contains 17 residues. DNA for the CDR3: TGTGCCAGCAGTTTGTCACTAGCGGGGGTCGACACCGGGGAGCTGTTTTTT. It specifies CASSLSLAGVDTGELFF.

This clonotype was found many times. This sequence joins TRBV11-2 and TRBJ2-4; the D gene could be TRBD1 or TRBD2 (5 bases each). V dropped 1 base and J dropped 9 bases, with 19 bases sitting between them. Germline V gene data show CDR1 as SGHAT and CDR2 as FQNNGV. The CDR3 extends over 16 amino acids. The CDR3 sequence is CASSLVQGAGSGIQYF. In nucleotides, the CDR3 is TGTGCCAGCAGCTTAGTCCAGGGAGCAGGATCGGGCATTCAGTACTTC.

CDR3 in amino acids: CATSDLERGGTDTQYF. The CDR3 DNA reads TGTGCCACCAGTGATTTGGAACGAGGAGGTACAGATACGCAGTATTTT. V and J are TRBV24-1 and TRBJ2-3; possible D gene TRBD2, 5 bases. Germline CDR1 is KGHDR and CDR2 is SFDVKD. V shed 0 bases and J shed 3 bases, with 12 bases lying between them. This CDR3 has 16 amino acids.

This clonotype occurred a few times. This sequence joins TRBV6-6 and TRBJ1-1; 9 bases line up with TRBD1. The junction had 1 base not matched to a gene; V was cut back by 2 bases and J by 6 bases. Per germline, CDR1 MNHNY and CDR2 SVGAGI (reference sequence). This CDR3 region has 13 residues. CDR3: CASSYGQGSEAFF. The CDR3 coding sequence is TGTGCCAGCAGTTACGGACAGGGGTCTGAAGCTTTCTTT.

The V and J genes are TRBV12-3 or TRBV12-4 and TRBJ2-1; D is perhaps TRBD2 (6 bases). V was pared by 11 bases and J by 7 bases, with 12 bases between. CDR3 length: 11 residues. The CDR3 coding sequence is TGTGCCGGCACCGGGGGTAATGAGCAGTTCTTC. This sequence encodes CAGTGGNEQFF.

This clonotype was recorded a few times. The chain employs TRBV4-2 and TRBJ1-4; D not resolved. The CDR3 has 12 amino acids. V gave up 3 bases and J gave up 4 bases, with 3 bases separating them. Germline-derived CDR1 and CDR2 are LGHNA and YNFKEQ. In DNA form, the CDR3 reads TGTGCCAGCAGCCAGGTTAATGAAAAACTGTTTTTT. Amino acids: CASSQVNEKLFF.

The chain uses TRBV20-1 and TRBJ2-1; TRBD1 agrees at 7 bases. V gave up 6 bases and J gave up 5 bases; unmatched junction bases: 7. The CDR3 has 13 residues. From germline, CDR1 is DFQATT and CDR2 SNEGSKA (reference sequence). The CDR3: CSAAGTVNNEQFF. The CDR3 DNA reads as TGCAGTGCGGCTGGGACAGTTAACAATGAGCAGTTCTTC.

V is TRBV20-1 and J is TRBJ2-7; the D is unclear. The CDR3 covers 12 residues. The ends were cut back, 3 bases at V and 3 bases at J, with 9 bases in the middle. The V gene's germline CDR1 is DFQATT and CDR2 SNEGSKA (reference sequence). The CDR3 is CSASLDRYEQYF. DNA of the CDR3: TGCAGTGCTAGTCTTGACCGCTACGAGCAGTACTTC.

This clonotype was counted at least ten times. V is TRBV7-2 and J is TRBJ1-1; 10 bases are shared with TRBD1. CDR3 size: 15 residues. The ends lost 5 bases at V and 3 bases at J; junction bases unmatched: 6. Germline CDR1 SGHTA, CDR2 FQGNSA. CDR3: CASSAGTGAYTEAFF. The CDR3 bases are TGTGCCAGCAGCGCAGGGACAGGGGCCTACACTGAAGCTTTCTTT.

CDR3 residues: CAISEPDRGNLYGYTF. CDR3 in DNA: TGTGCCATCAGTGAGCCCGACAGGGGGAATCTTTATGGCTACACCTTC. This chain uses TRBV10-3 with TRBJ1-2, with 9 positions matching TRBD1. The CDR3 is 16 amino acids. Per germline, CDR1 ENHRY and CDR2 SYGVKD. The V segment lost 2 bases and the J segment 5 bases; nucleotides outside the gene matches: 9.

This clonotype was counted between two and nine times. The rearrangement joins TRBV4-2 to TRBJ2-1; tentative D call: TRBD2 (6 bases). Trimming took 0 bases from V and 0 from J, leaving 12 bases between them. The length of the CDR3 is 17 residues. Germline loops: CDR1 LGHNA, CDR2 YNFKEQ. CDR3 protein: CASSQEIAASSYNEQFF. CDR3 DNA: TGTGCCAGCAGCCAAGAAATAGCGGCGAGCTCCTACAATGAGCAGTTCTTC.

The rearrangement joins TRBV7-9 to TRBJ1-6, with D possibly being TRBD1 (5 bases). V was pared by 1 base and J by 8 bases, with 12 bases between. Germline CDR1 and CDR2: SEHNR and FQNEAQ (reference sequence). CDR3 length equals 15 residues. The CDR3 region is CASSLGGRVDSPLHF. The CDR3 coding sequence is TGTGCCAGCAGCTTAGGAGGCAGGGTAGATTCACCCCTCCACTTT.